What follows is one T cell receptor (beta chain) and its context. This clone has just a few counts. No antigen is known for it. Base qualities are not provided; no much larger clone lies one nucleotide away. The entry originates in a study of cytomegalovirus exposure and HLA in healthy donors (dated by TCRdb to about 2017). Context from the whole study: An earlier analysis of around 600 of the donors reported 250 to 300 Gb of sequence data and 117 million unique TCR beta sequences from some 180 million T cells. About 280 gigabases of sequencing data and around 90 million unique TCR sequences made up an early release that covered approximately 650 HLA-typed donors. The number of donors typed differed by locus, with 629-630 for A, B, C, DRB1 and DQB1, about 500 for DQA1, about 610 for DPA1, and over 400 for DPB1. The aim of the study was to test whether cataloging public T cell receptors could identify signatures of past pathogen exposure. Among the roughly 370 genotyped donors, around 81% belonged to the genetic ancestry cluster associated with self-reported Caucasian donors. A later analysis re-analyzed previously published TCR beta repertoires from about 730 donors and added high-resolution HLA genotyping to study TCR occurrence patterns. The later analysis used no new phenotypic data to find candidate immune exposures, relying instead on TCR beta sequences and their occurrence across donors. All discovery cohort repertoires had been generated using a single sequencing platform. To decide whether each TCR beta V gene segment behaved as functional or pseudogenic, an earlier analysis of fewer than 750 of the donors relied on high-throughput TCR beta sequencing. Four to six DR-DQ haplotypes were handled as single units for association and clustering, since linkage in the cohort was strong. In a later genetic analysis, genome-wide SNP genotypes for about three fifths of the roughly 670 donors were used, and that subset was treated as a discovery cohort. The study used immunosequencing to profile the T cell repertoires of approximately 630 subjects and linked those repertoires to cytomegalovirus serostatus. In addition to the first cohort of about 650 subjects, a separate validation cohort of approximately 130 different subjects was used. Donor age, sex, ethnicity and CMV serostatus were compiled together with the repertoire data. Class I and class II HLA loci were covered by the typing at four-digit resolution. Among 300 to 500 genotyped donors of the cohort, an average of approximately 240,000 unique TCR beta nucleotide sequences was sequenced per donor, of which about 19% were non-productive. The study combined high-throughput TCR immunosequencing, statistical association of individual TCRs with disease status, and machine learning to predict cytomegalovirus infection status. Results and caveats for the whole study, not just this receptor: Correlated functional status among segregating V segments might be attributable to linkage disequilibrium, but an unknown experimental factor could not be ruled out. A further reported finding was that TCR beta sequences accurately predicted the HLA-A and HLA-B alleles for most subjects in the first cohort. The classifier was reported to diagnose cytomegalovirus status with high specificity and sensitivity in both the original cohort and the validation cohort. Because some donors lacked HLA typing at each locus, the association tests relied only on the typed subset. The study listed 150 to 200 TCR beta chains as associated with cytomegalovirus. The earlier analysis of almost 600 of the donors excluded over 15 rarely observed V segments, including chromosome 9 orphons, because counts were too low. A later genetic analysis reported fewer N-insertions in productive TCRs among donors in an Asian-associated ancestry cluster than the approximately 670-donor mean. A later analysis found that most CMV-associated TCR beta chains appeared HLA-restricted, with HLA associations seemingly driven largely by CMV exposure. Most TCR sequences were seen in very few donors, while some public TCRs were found in many individuals. According to a later analysis, TCR association rates differed among HLA loci, with DRB1 alleles showing the most associated TCRs and HLA-C alleles showing the fewest. The cohort was sequenced for TCR beta chains only, and without alpha or paired-chain data the features that could be detected were limited. When HLA alleles, especially DR and DQ, strongly co-occurred, attributing TCR associations to individual alleles was difficult. In an earlier analysis of 587 of the donors, most TCR beta V segments appeared in productive rearrangements about 90% or about 30% of the time, broadly matching IMGT annotations. For the cohort, immune exposure information was limited to CMV serostatus. A group of highly shared sequence variants was considered likely to be a technical artifact of the sequencing pipeline. In vitro tests confirmed that a few of the cytomegalovirus-associated TCR beta chains recognize cytomegalovirus antigens. A later analysis associated 15,000 to 20,000 TCR beta sequences with specific HLA alleles at a false discovery rate of 0.05. A later analysis found that HLA-associated TCR beta chains were more clonally expanded and had lower generation probabilities than equally common non-associated chains. A later analysis reported that several top co-occurrence clusters appeared linked to parvovirus B19, influenza, CMV and Epstein-Barr virus. In a later genetic analysis, a missense DCLRE1C variant was associated with V-gene and J-gene trimming of TCR beta chains, and the association was replicated in an independent cohort. It was suggested by the authors that the approach could potentially be generalized to other disease states and immunological phenotypes. Some IMGT-functional V segments, including TRBV6-2 and TRBV6-3, could not be told apart with the 87-base-pair reads, so those segments were excluded. Roughly uniform sequencing depth across donors was assumed in presence/absence analyses, although this assumption may not hold.

The protocol used for the library was the immunoSEQ multiplex PCR assay. For the multiplex PCR, a mixture combining 60 forward primers for TCR Vbeta segments and 13 reverse primers for TCR Jbeta segments was used. Amplification of the CDR3 region of rearranged TCR beta genes was performed with a multiplex PCR assay on genomic DNA. Amplified TCR beta libraries were sequenced as 87-base-pair reads on the Illumina HiSeq System. Per the original workflow: In a later analysis, tens of millions of unique TCR beta chains were counted across the 500 to 850 repertoires, and roughly 11 million of these chains were shared by at least two donors. To remove PCR and sequencing errors, raw reads were error-corrected and collapsed into unique sequences using a nearest-neighbor algorithm that merged closely related sequences. Alignment of CDR3 sequences to IMGT reference sequences was used to assign V, D and J gene segments. For a sequence to be retained, at least a six-nucleotide match to both a V gene segment and a J gene segment was required. A rearrangement was called productive if the CDR3 had no stop codons and remained in frame with V and J, and every other rearrangement was called non-productive. CDR3 was defined according to IMGT convention as the region running from the second conserved V-encoded cysteine to the conserved J-encoded phenylalanine. Sequences without an unambiguous match to a single V gene segment were excluded from the earlier analysis of about 600 of the donors. In an earlier analysis of 500 to 750 of the donors, V segments were called functional above 56.7% productive rearrangements and were called segregating when the between-donor standard deviation exceeded 5%. A statistical classification framework was built for diagnosing cytomegalovirus status from the catalog of TCR beta chain sequences. A later analysis assigned V and J genes by comparing TCR nucleotide sequences with IMGT/GENE-DB human TR gene sequences. Using the TCRdist pipeline, a later analysis assigned CDR3 sequences along with most-parsimonious VDJ recombination scenarios. In a later analysis, each TCR beta chain was defined by its CDR3 amino acid sequence together with its V-gene family, and reads lacking a unique V-gene family were excluded. A later analysis removed 550 to 700 highly shared, low-generation-probability nucleotide sequences to deal with suspected cross-contamination and a sequencing artifact. In a later analysis, a clonal expansion index for each public chain was calculated from normalized within-repertoire ranks of inferred template counts. In a later analysis, generation probabilities were computed using a VDJ recombination model fitted to out-of-frame rearrangements, and the results were checked against IGoR. A later analysis scored TCR-TCR, TCR-HLA and TCR-CMV co-occurrence with hypergeometric tests, applying a repertoire-size bias correction to TCR pairs. False discovery rates were estimated in a later analysis by permuting HLA or CMV assignments 20 times. In a later analysis, co-occurring TCRs were grouped with DBSCAN, and TCRdist sequence similarity was added when clustering was performed within HLA-allele-positive subsets. Repertoires with fewer than 30,000 or more than 120,000 public chains were left out of co-occurrence clustering, as were about five repertoires with anomalous nucleotide sharing. Drawn from immuneACCESS, this table holds only the in-frame rearrangements with V and J called that TCRdb kept. Clones are partly lost; checked studies trace under half to an unresolved V gene and leave the rest unexplained. V, J and clone size were drawn from that table, and D and trimming were deduced from the DNA. The sample table lists some 120,000 clones, 15% to 20% of them with a count of one. The biggest ten clones account for around 2.6% of the sample.

Ends trimmed: V by 0 bases, J by 1 base; bases unmatched to a gene: 5. From the cysteine through the phenylalanine, the CDR3 covers 16 amino acids. The retained sequence is limited to the CDR3, 48 bases, with the frame set at the first base. The germline V gene encodes CDR1 ENHRY and CDR2 SYGVKD. The cohort comprised some 730 healthy bone marrow donors. Cohort members were all nominally healthy when sampled, although unrecorded immune exposures were likely present. The donor was CMV seropositive and was included in the group of 270 or so seropositive cohort members. A peripheral blood sample was collected from each donor, and TCR beta sequencing was performed on peripheral blood mononuclear cells. Genomic DNA extraction from the blood cell samples was performed with the Qiagen DNeasy Blood Extraction Kit.

Sequenced material: PBMCs. The TCR comes from a female donor in good health and CMV-seropositive. The chain is encoded by TRBV10-3 joined to TRBJ2-5, with 7 junctional bases fitting TRBD1. The CDR3 has the sequence CAISESGAGGQETQYF. In nucleotide form, the sequence is TGTGCCATCAGTGAGTCAGGGGCAGGGGGCCAAGAGACCCAGTACTTC.